This TCR beta chain was documented in a study of metastatic and nonmetastatic thyroid tumors. Through MiXCR, TCRdb re-clonotyped the PCR reads. The sample includes some 23,000 clones, 10% to 15% of them seen just once. With V trimmed by 2 bases and J by 7 bases, 7 bases remained unmatched. The CDR3 has 15 amino acids. The germline V gene encodes CDR1 SGHNT and CDR2 YENEEA. Treatment of any kind had been given to no patient before thyroid surgery. This clone was picked up many times. The chain recombines TRBV11-3 with TRBJ1-4; 7 nucleotides line up with TRBD1. The clonotype was recovered from a female donor with papillary thyroid cancer or a benign thyroid nodule (not recorded which). Some clones in this sample may be carry-over from other donors' samples. The sample comprised blood. The CDR3 DNA reads TGTGCCAGCAGCTTAATGCAGGGGGTAGCTGAAAAACTGTTTTTT. As protein: CASSLMQGVAEKLFF.